This T cell receptor beta chain was captured in a study of OX40 agonist ivuxolimab in advanced cancers. About the study: Ivuxolimab is an agonistic anti-OX40 (CD134) antibody, and patients were treated with it. In this trial design, patients received ivuxolimab intravenously at 0.01 to 10 mg/kg every 2 weeks. Having had anti-PD-1, anti-PD-L1 or anti-CTLA-4 therapy before was allowed, and roughly 39% had some.

Sequencing was performed with immunoSEQ multiplex PCR; in TCRdb, only in-frame clones are kept and a portion is missing. The sample shows roughly 26,000 clones, approximately 90% of them seen only once. V lost 0 bases to trimming and J lost 5 bases, with 4 bases between them. This CDR3 is 12 amino acids long. Germline V CDR1 and CDR2: LNHNV, YYDKDF (reference sequence). V gene TRBV15 combines with J gene TRBJ2-5, with unresolved D. This specimen consisted of CD4+ or CD8+ T cells sorted from blood, obtained in a trial of the OX40 agonist ivuxolimab. This sequence originates from an adult with an advanced solid tumor such as melanoma, head and neck, liver or kidney cancer. The CDR3 protein is CATSREGETQYF. The CDR3 nucleotides read TGTGCCACCAGCAGAGAAGGGGAGACCCAGTACTTC.